This TCR beta chain emerged from a study of blood T cell repertoires in COVID-19. Participants spanned ages about 18 to 90 years and resided in 20 to 30 US areas. V was pared by 3 bases and J by 6 bases, with 21 bases between. This CDR3 has 17 amino acids. Germline V gene lookup returns CDR1 LGHDT and CDR2 YNNKEL (reference sequence). Original data processing: Amplification of reference gene primers was used by the study to estimate nucleated cell counts. Assay: immunoSEQ multiplex PCR; the TCRdb copy retains only in-frame clones and omits some. The V and J calls and clone size were taken over from that table, and D and trimming were inferred from the DNA. The data show roughly 370,000 clones, approximately 90% seen once.

This clonotype originated in a woman aged 45-65 years who had recovered from COVID-19. Sequencing used PBMCs or T cells enriched from blood (not recorded which). The chain is built from TRBV3-1 (or the pseudogene TRBV3-2) and TRBJ1-5, with a weak D call TRBD1 (6 bases). This CDR3 reads CASSQSRVGGAGQPQHF. The CDR3 bases are TGTGCCAGCAGCCAGAGTAGAGTTGGGGGGGCCGGTCAGCCCCAGCATTTT.